This T cell receptor beta chain was observed in a study of T cells after yellow fever vaccination. General study findings and limits: In FACS-sorted repertoires, abundant clonotypes from the bulk population could appear as contaminants. The booster saw the reappearance of most primary-vaccination clones (about 95% CD4, about 85% CD8). It was a weaker secondary response, yet one that peaked faster, at day 5 versus 15.

Germline V gene data show CDR1 as SGHTA and CDR2 as FQGNSA. This CDR3 is built from 21 residues. The V gene end was trimmed by 5 bases and the J gene end by 0 bases; junction bases not matched to a gene: 17. TCR cDNA, made by 5'RACE template switching, carried an added universal primer site and UMIs. In TCRdb, the 5' RACE reads were re-called with MiXCR into one record per CDR3 protein. This sample has roughly 250,000 distinct CDR3 sequences, with 10% to 15% found just once. This clonotype has at least ten counts. The target antigen is unknown. This TCR was sampled from a man between 25 and 39 years old who received the YFV17D yellow fever vaccine. The material was CD4+ T cells sorted from PBMCs, obtained 45 days after the yellow fever booster vaccination. The V call is TRBV7-2, the J call TRBJ2-1, with 12 bases fitting TRBD2. In DNA form, the CDR3 reads TGTGCCAGCAGCCACCGGGGGGGGGCTAGCGGGAGGGGAAGCTCCTACAATGAGCAGTTCTTC. It yields the protein CASSHRGGASGRGSSYNEQFF.